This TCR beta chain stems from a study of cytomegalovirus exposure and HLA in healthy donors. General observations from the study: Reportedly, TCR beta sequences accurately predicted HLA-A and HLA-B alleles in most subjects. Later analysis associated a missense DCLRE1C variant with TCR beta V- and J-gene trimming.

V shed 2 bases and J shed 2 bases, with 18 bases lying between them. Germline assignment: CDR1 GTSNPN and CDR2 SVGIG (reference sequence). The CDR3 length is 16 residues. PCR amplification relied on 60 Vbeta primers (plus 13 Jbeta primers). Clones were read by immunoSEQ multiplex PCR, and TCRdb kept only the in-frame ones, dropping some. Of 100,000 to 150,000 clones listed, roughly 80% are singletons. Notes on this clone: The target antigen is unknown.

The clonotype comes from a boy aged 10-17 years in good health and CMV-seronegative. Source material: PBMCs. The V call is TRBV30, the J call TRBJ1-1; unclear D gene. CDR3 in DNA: TGTGCCTGGAGTCCCCCCCGGTACCGGTCCAACACTGAAGCTTTCTTT. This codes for CAWSPPRYRSNTEAFF. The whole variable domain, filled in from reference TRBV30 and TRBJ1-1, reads SQTIHQWPATLVQPVGSPLSLECTVEGTSNPNLYWYRQAAGRGLQLLFYSVGIGQISSEVPQNLSASRPQDRQFILSSKKLLLSDSGFYLCAWSPPRYRSNTEAFFGQGTRLTVV.